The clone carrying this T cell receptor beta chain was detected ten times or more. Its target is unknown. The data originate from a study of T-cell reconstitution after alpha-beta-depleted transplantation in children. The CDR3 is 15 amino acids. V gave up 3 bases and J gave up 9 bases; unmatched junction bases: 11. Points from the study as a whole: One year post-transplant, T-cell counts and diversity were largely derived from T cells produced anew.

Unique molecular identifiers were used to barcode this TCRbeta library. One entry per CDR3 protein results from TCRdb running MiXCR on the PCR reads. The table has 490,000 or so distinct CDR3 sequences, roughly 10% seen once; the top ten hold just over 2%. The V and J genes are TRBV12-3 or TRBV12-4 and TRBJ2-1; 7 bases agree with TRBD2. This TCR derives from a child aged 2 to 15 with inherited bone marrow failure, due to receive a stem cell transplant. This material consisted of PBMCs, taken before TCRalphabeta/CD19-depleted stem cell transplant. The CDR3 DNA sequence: TGTGCCAGCAGTTTGGGGGAGGGCCTTACAGTTGAGCAGTTCTTC. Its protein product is CASSLGEGLTVEQFF.